The source of this T cell receptor beta chain is a study of CD8 T cells in Susac syndrome. Study-level findings and limits: The study recognized that its TCR sequencing and HLA analysis covered a relatively small number of individuals.

Age- and sex-matched healthy donors served as the control group. The CD8+ and CD4+ T cells were isolated magnetically using a negative isolation approach, whereas the TEMRA cells were enriched by FACS. Trimming pared 7 bases from V and 4 bases from J, leaving 14 bases between. Per germline, CDR1 GTSNPN and CDR2 SVGIG (reference sequence). The length of the CDR3 is 13 residues. An input of roughly 0.5 to 1 ug of RNA was subjected to reverse transcription using random hexamers. The immunoSEQ assay covered 54 Vbeta and 13 Jbeta segments for CDR3. TCRdb re-derived calls from the immunoSEQ multiplex PCR reads in MiXCR, one entry per CDR3 protein. The repertoire includes around 99,000 distinct CDR3 sequences, roughly 95% of them detected once, and roughly 0.096% sits in the top ten. For this clonotype: Its antigen is as yet unknown.

The specimen was CD4+ T cells from PBMCs. The clonotype comes from a human donor in good health. The chain is built from TRBV30 and TRBJ1-5; unclear D gene. DNA for the CDR3: TGTGCCTTAGGTTTCGGGCCGAATCAGCCCCAGCATTTT. It codes for CALGFGPNQPQHF.